The rows below give T cell receptor beta chains drawn from one sample of a study of neurological immune-mediated disorders. TCRdb reprocessed the 5' RACE reads with MiXCR, giving one entry per CDR3 protein. The sample holds about 54,000 distinct CDR3 sequences; more than 3% are singletons and the top ten take roughly 2%. The specimen was CD4+ T cells from blood. The receptors originated from a woman in her 40s with multiple sclerosis. The CDR3 runs from the conserved cysteine through the conserved F or W. The order of the fields is CDR3 DNA, CDR3 protein, clone size, V gene, D gene, J gene. A D gene is named only where the DNA matches it firmly. Sizes are listed as how often the clone was seen (once, few, many) or a class if it is expanded.

TGTGCCACCAGTGATGACAGGGGGGCGAACACCGGGGAGCTGTTTTTT | CATSDDRGANTGELFF | many | TRBV24-1 | TRBD1 | TRBJ2-2
TGCAGTGCTAAGTCTGACCGGCGAAGAGATCTCAATGAGCAGTTCTTC | CSAKSDRRRDLNEQFF | many | TRBV20-1 | - | TRBJ2-1
TGTGCCATCAGTGGAGCAACCAAGGGACAGGGAACAAGAAACACCATATATTTT | CAISGATKGQGTRNTIYF | many | TRBV10-3 | TRBD1 | TRBJ1-3
TGTGCCAGCAGAGGGAATTCACCCCTCCACTTT | CASRGNSPLHF | few | TRBV6-6 | - | TRBJ1-6
TGCGCCAGCAGTTCAGGCCAGGGGTGGACCGGGGAGCTGTTTTTT | CASSSGQGWTGELFF | many | TRBV5-1 | - | TRBJ2-2
TGTGCCATCAGTGAAAGCGGGACGGTGAACACTGAAGCTTTCTTT | CAISESGTVNTEAFF | many | TRBV10-3 | - | TRBJ1-1
TGTGCCAGCAGTTTCTTTCTTGGACAGGGCGGCAATCAGCCCCAGCATTTT | CASSFFLGQGGNQPQHF | many | TRBV6-6 | TRBD1 | TRBJ1-5
TGTGCCACCAGTGGCCGGGGCGCGGTCCACAATGAGCAGTTCTTC | CATSGRGAVHNEQFF | many | TRBV24-1 | - | TRBJ2-1
TGTGCCAGCAGGGTCAGGGGAAACTATGGCTACACCTTC | CASRVRGNYGYTF | many | TRBV12-3/TRBV12-4 | - | TRBJ1-2
TGCGCCAGCAGCTCCTATTCTAGCGGGTGGTGGACCGGGGAGCTGTTTTTT | CASSSYSSGWWTGELFF | many | TRBV5-1 | TRBD2 | TRBJ2-2
TGTGCCAGCAGTAGATCAGGGGGCGTCTACGAGCAGTACTTC | CASSRSGGVYEQYF | many | TRBV6-5 | TRBD1 | TRBJ2-7
TGCGCCAGCAGTAGAACGGACGTACAAGAGACCCAGTACTTC | CASSRTDVQETQYF | many | TRBV10-2 | - | TRBJ2-5
TGTGCCAGCAGCTTAAGGACTAGCGGGGGGGCATCGAAAGTGCAGTACTTC | CASSLRTSGGASKVQYF | many | TRBV11-2 | TRBD2 | TRBJ2-7
TGTGCCAGCAGCTTGTCTCCCGGATACGAGCAGTACTTC | CASSLSPGYEQYF | many | TRBV5-5 | - | TRBJ2-7
TGCAGTGCAACACGGGGGGGATCCAATCAGCCCCAGCATTTT | CSATRGGSNQPQHF | many | TRBV20-1 | - | TRBJ1-5
TGCGCCAGCAGCTTGACGGGATACCTTAACTATGGCTACACCTTC | CASSLTGYLNYGYTF | many | TRBV5-1 | - | TRBJ1-2
TGCGCCAGCAGCTTGGGACTTCGGGTGGCCTATGGCTACACCTTC | CASSLGLRVAYGYTF | many | TRBV5-1 | - | TRBJ1-2